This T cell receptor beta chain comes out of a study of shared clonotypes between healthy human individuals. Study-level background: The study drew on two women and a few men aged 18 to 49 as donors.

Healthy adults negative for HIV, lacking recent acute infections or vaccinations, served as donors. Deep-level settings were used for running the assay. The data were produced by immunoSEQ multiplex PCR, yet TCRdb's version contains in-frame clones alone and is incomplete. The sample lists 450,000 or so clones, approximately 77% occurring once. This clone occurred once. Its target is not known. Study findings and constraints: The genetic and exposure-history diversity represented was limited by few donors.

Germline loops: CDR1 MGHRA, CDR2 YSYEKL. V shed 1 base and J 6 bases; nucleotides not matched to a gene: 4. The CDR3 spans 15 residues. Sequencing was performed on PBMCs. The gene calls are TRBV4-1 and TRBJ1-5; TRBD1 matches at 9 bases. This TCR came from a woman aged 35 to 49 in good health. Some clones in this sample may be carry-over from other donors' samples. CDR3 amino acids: CASSQVGQGFQPQHF. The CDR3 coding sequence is TGCGCCAGCAGCCAAGTCGGACAGGGGTTTCAGCCCCAGCATTTT.